This T cell receptor (beta chain) was recorded in a study of blood T cell repertoires in COVID-19 (dated by TCRdb to about 2020). General notes on the study: Samples from collaborators originated in the United States, Italy and Spain and spanned both the acute and convalescent phases of COVID-19. The prospective study material was composed of cDNA or gDNA derived from T cells, B-cell-depleted T cells, or PBMCs. Subjects who had been exposed to COVID-19, were actively infected with it, or had recovered from it provided the deeply sampled blood TCRbeta repertoires that made up the dataset. A freely available public database, intended as a resource for researchers studying the immune response to SARS-CoV-2, is where the repertoires were released. The samples were drawn from two sources: the first 160 participants of the ongoing ImmuneRACE study, and 1,254 subjects contributed by 6 global collaborators. A de-identified subject ID, COVID-19 status, age in years and sex were almost always included in the sample metadata. Where available, HLA class I and class II types were obtained from metadata supplied by the sample provider rather than from assay-based typing.

Concerning this clone itself: Its binding antigen is unknown. Base qualities are not provided; no much larger clone lies one nucleotide away.

TCRbeta CDR3 regions were amplified from genomic DNA by means of the immunoSEQ Assay, a bias-controlled multiplex PCR. As for the authors' bioinformatics: Nucleated cell counts per sample were estimated from amplification of reference gene primers within the assay. Sequence reads were collapsed and filtered to measure the absolute abundance of every unique TCRbeta CDR3 rearrangement. For each sample, productive Simpson clonality was calculated by taking the square root of Simpson's diversity index across productive rearrangements. What TCRdb holds here is the immuneACCESS table cut down to in-frame rearrangements. Part of the clones is not present; checked against another copy, under half of the missing clones reflect an unresolved V gene, and the others are unexplained. Clonal size and the V and J genes are those of that table, whereas D and trimming came from the DNA. This sample has about 410,000 clones in its table, and approximately 89% of those were observed once. Less than 2% of the sample is taken by the ten largest.

Enrolling through a virtual design, the prospective study's participants ranged in age from roughly 18 to 100 years and lived across 20 to 25 United States geographic areas. Cohort assignment in the prospective study relied on participant-reported clinical history from a screening survey and a study questionnaire. Recovered participants in ImmuneRACE Cohort 3 were defined by two consecutive negative NP/OP PCR tests, clearance by a healthcare professional, or resolution of symptoms. In the prospective study, whole blood, serum and a nasopharyngeal or oropharyngeal swab were collected from each participant by mobile phlebotomists. Over an approximately 2-month period, participants in the prospective study had the option of providing additional blood draws and questionnaires. Before DNA extraction, prospective study blood samples were shipped either frozen or at room temperature. Spanning cysteine to phenylalanine, the CDR3 consists of 17 amino acids. Only the CDR3 DNA stays, 51 bases, in frame from base 1. CDR1 and CDR2, looked up from the germline V gene (reference sequence), are LGHDT and YNNKEL. Trimming accounts for 2 bases at V and 1 base at J, while the number of junction bases matched to no gene is 9.

Findings and caveats that apply to the study as a whole: The quantity of clinical and demographic metadata differed by source and by participant and was supplied without curation.

The receptor comes from a woman in her 30s who had recovered from COVID-19. The chain employs TRBV3-1 (or the pseudogene TRBV3-2) and TRBJ2-5; 8 bases in between match TRBD2. Sequenced material: PBMCs or T cells enriched from blood (not recorded which). The DNA sequence is given as TGTGCCAGCAGCCAAATCCCTACCCTAGCGGGCCAAGAGACCCAGTACTTC. The translation is CASSQIPTLAGQETQYF.